The rows below give T cell receptor beta chains drawn from one sample of a study of control samples from healthy donors and cancer patients. Profiling relied on immunoSEQ multiplex PCR, and the TCRdb table lists in-frame clones only, not all of them. The sample lists fewer than 200,000 clones; about 94% were seen once. Sequencing was performed on blood. These receptors were collected from an older woman in good health. Both conserved end residues are part of each CDR3. D genes are given only for firm matches. Part of the rows lack a size; the others show once, few, many or a class for expanded clones.

cdr3_nt: TGTGCCAGCAGTGGTACGTCGGTGAGCACAGATACGCAGTATTTT; cdr3_aa: CASSGTSVSTDTQYF; j_call: TRBJ2-3; d_call: .; v_call: TRBV6-4; clone_size: once
cdr3_nt: TGTGCCACCAGCCCCTCCTTAGACGTCATTAACTATGGCTACACCTTC; cdr3_aa: CATSPSLDVINYGYTF; j_call: TRBJ1-2; d_call: .; v_call: TRBV15; clone_size: .
cdr3_nt: TGCGCCAGCACTCGTCGGCTAGCGGGGGACAATGAGCAGTTCTTC; cdr3_aa: CASTRRLAGDNEQFF; j_call: TRBJ2-1; d_call: TRBD2; v_call: TRBV4-3; clone_size: once
cdr3_nt: TGTGCCAGCAGCTTAAGGGGGGGAACCGGGGAGCTGTTTTTT; cdr3_aa: CASSLRGGTGELFF; j_call: TRBJ2-2; d_call: .; v_call: TRBV7-9; clone_size: once
cdr3_nt: TGCAGCGTTGAGCGGGGGATAGGCACAGATACGCAGTATTTT; cdr3_aa: CSVERGIGTDTQYF; j_call: TRBJ2-3; d_call: TRBD2; v_call: TRBV29-1; clone_size: .
cdr3_nt: TGTGCCAGCAGCGTAGCGGTCGAACTACAAGGCTCTGGAAACACCATATATTTT; cdr3_aa: CASSVAVELQGSGNTIYF; j_call: TRBJ1-3; d_call: .; v_call: TRBV9; clone_size: .
cdr3_nt: TGTGCCAGCACGGGGACTAGCGGGGGGGCTGGTACGCAGTATTTT; cdr3_aa: CASTGTSGGAGTQYF; j_call: TRBJ2-3; d_call: TRBD2; v_call: TRBV2; clone_size: .
cdr3_nt: TGTGCCAGCAGCCAATGGGGTACGAACACCGGGGAGCTGTTTTTT; cdr3_aa: CASSQWGTNTGELFF; j_call: TRBJ2-2; d_call: .; v_call: TRBV3-1/TRBV3-2; clone_size: .
cdr3_nt: TGTGCCAGCTCAGATATCCGCACGGGGGACCAAAATCAGCCCCAGCATTTT; cdr3_aa: CASSDIRTGDQNQPQHF; j_call: TRBJ1-5; d_call: .; v_call: TRBV18; clone_size: .
cdr3_nt: TGTGCCTGGAGTAGAGCTAACTATGGCTACACCTTC; cdr3_aa: CAWSRANYGYTF; j_call: TRBJ1-2; d_call: .; v_call: TRBV30; clone_size: .
cdr3_nt: TGTGCCAGTAGTCAGGGACAGGGGGGTTCACCCCTCCACTTT; cdr3_aa: CASSQGQGGSPLHF; j_call: TRBJ1-6; d_call: TRBD1; v_call: TRBV19; clone_size: .
cdr3_nt: TGTGCCAGCAGCTTAGCCCAAACAGGGGGGACGTTCTATGGCTACACCTTC; cdr3_aa: CASSLAQTGGTFYGYTF; j_call: TRBJ1-2; d_call: TRBD1; v_call: TRBV13; clone_size: .
cdr3_nt: TGTGCCAGCAGCTTATTTGACAGTATCACCGGGGAGCTGTTTTTT; cdr3_aa: CASSLFDSITGELFF; j_call: TRBJ2-2; d_call: .; v_call: TRBV7-9; clone_size: .
cdr3_nt: TGCGCCAGCAGCCCACAGGCGAACTCCTATAATTCACCCCTCCACTTT; cdr3_aa: CASSPQANSYNSPLHF; j_call: TRBJ1-6; d_call: .; v_call: TRBV4-1; clone_size: .
cdr3_nt: TGCAGTGCTAGATACGGACAGGTCTCAGCCTTT; cdr3_aa: CSARYGQVSAF; j_call: TRBJ1-4; d_call: TRBD1; v_call: TRBV20-1; clone_size: .
cdr3_nt: TGTGCCAGCAGCCTTGGTCAAGCCCTTGAAGCTTTCTTT; cdr3_aa: CASSLGQALEAFF; j_call: TRBJ1-1; d_call: .; v_call: TRBV11-2; clone_size: .
cdr3_nt: TGTGCCAGCAGCCAACAGAGCCCTAGCGGGGGGGGCGAGTTCGTGAGCGAGCAGTACTTC; cdr3_aa: CASSQQSPSGGGEFVSEQYF; j_call: TRBJ2-7; d_call: TRBD2; v_call: TRBV3-1/TRBV3-2; clone_size: .
cdr3_nt: TGTGCCAGCAGCTTGCAGGGGGGCATCTTAGCTAACTATGGCTACACCTTC; cdr3_aa: CASSLQGGILANYGYTF; j_call: TRBJ1-2; d_call: TRBD1; v_call: TRBV5-8; clone_size: .
cdr3_nt: TGTGCCAGCAGCCCCAGCAGTCGGGACAGGGTTTACAATGAGCAGTTCTTC; cdr3_aa: CASSPSSRDRVYNEQFF; j_call: TRBJ2-1; d_call: TRBD1; v_call: TRBV7-6; clone_size: .
cdr3_nt: TGCGCCAGCAGCCCCGGGACAGGTGGCTACGAGCAGTACTTC; cdr3_aa: CASSPGTGGYEQYF; j_call: TRBJ2-7; d_call: TRBD1; v_call: TRBV5-1; clone_size: .
cdr3_nt: TGTGCCATCATGGGAAGTGGGACGGCAGATACGCAGTATTTT; cdr3_aa: CAIMGSGTADTQYF; j_call: TRBJ2-3; d_call: .; v_call: TRBV10-3; clone_size: .
cdr3_nt: TGCGCCAGCAGCTTGGGTGGGGGGACTAGCACAGATACGCAGTATTTT; cdr3_aa: CASSLGGGTSTDTQYF; j_call: TRBJ2-3; d_call: .; v_call: TRBV5-1; clone_size: .
cdr3_nt: TGTGCCAGCTCACCACTCGGCGGCGGAGACAACTATGGCTACACCTTC; cdr3_aa: CASSPLGGGDNYGYTF; j_call: TRBJ1-2; d_call: .; v_call: TRBV18; clone_size: .
cdr3_nt: TGTGCCAGCAGGGGGCGGTATGGCTACACCTTC; cdr3_aa: CASRGRYGYTF; j_call: TRBJ1-2; d_call: .; v_call: TRBV27; clone_size: .
cdr3_nt: TGTGCCAGCAGCTTAGCTTTGACTAGCGGGGTGTACAATGAGCAGTTCTTC; cdr3_aa: CASSLALTSGVYNEQFF; j_call: TRBJ2-1; d_call: TRBD2; v_call: TRBV7-9; clone_size: once
cdr3_nt: TGTGCCAGCAGTGAAGCTATCGGGTTGGCCAATTTGGCCCTCCACTTT; cdr3_aa: CASSEAIGLANLALHF; j_call: TRBJ1-6; d_call: .; v_call: TRBV6-1; clone_size: .
cdr3_nt: TGTGCCAGCACCCAAAGGGGGTTTCAATACGGCTACACCTTC; cdr3_aa: CASTQRGFQYGYTF; j_call: TRBJ1-2; d_call: .; v_call: TRBV2; clone_size: .
cdr3_nt: TGTGCCAGCAACCCGACAGGGTCGAGGTCTGGCTACACCTTC; cdr3_aa: CASNPTGSRSGYTF; j_call: TRBJ1-2; d_call: TRBD1; v_call: TRBV19; clone_size: .
cdr3_nt: TGTGCCAGCACGAAACTCCGCGGAAACACCATATATTTT; cdr3_aa: CASTKLRGNTIYF; j_call: TRBJ1-3; d_call: .; v_call: TRBV6-5; clone_size: .
cdr3_nt: TGTGCCAGTAGTACCTGGAGGGACACTGAAGCTTTCTTT; cdr3_aa: CASSTWRDTEAFF; j_call: TRBJ1-1; d_call: .; v_call: TRBV19; clone_size: .
cdr3_nt: TGTGCCAGCGTTTTGAACACTGAAGCTTTCTTT; cdr3_aa: CASVLNTEAFF; j_call: TRBJ1-1; d_call: .; v_call: TRBV25-1; clone_size: .
cdr3_nt: TGTGCCAGCAGCTTAGCGACAGCCGCCCTAAACTATGGCTACACCTTC; cdr3_aa: CASSLATAALNYGYTF; j_call: TRBJ1-2; d_call: .; v_call: TRBV7-2; clone_size: once
cdr3_nt: TGCGCCAGCAATAACGGGATGAACACTGAAGCTTTCTTT; cdr3_aa: CASNNGMNTEAFF; j_call: TRBJ1-1; d_call: .; v_call: TRBV10-1; clone_size: .
cdr3_nt: TGTGCCAGCAGCCAAGACCGGACAGGGCATGGTACCATATATTTT; cdr3_aa: CASSQDRTGHGTIYF; j_call: TRBJ1-3; d_call: TRBD1; v_call: TRBV14; clone_size: .
cdr3_nt: TGTGCCACCCGCTACGCGGCAGATACGCAGTATTTT; cdr3_aa: CATRYAADTQYF; j_call: TRBJ2-3; d_call: .; v_call: TRBV6-5; clone_size: few
cdr3_nt: TGTGCCAGCAGCTTAGCTGGGGGGTCGAACAATCAGCCCCAGCATTTT; cdr3_aa: CASSLAGGSNNQPQHF; j_call: TRBJ1-5; d_call: .; v_call: TRBV7-2; clone_size: .